These 24 T cell receptor beta chains originate from one sample sequenced in a study of blood T cells in healthy people across ages. The use of a sample-barcoded 5' primer and a J-beta primer mix characterized a second PCR of roughly 7 to 12 cycles. TCRdb recomputed calls from the 5' RACE reads with MiXCR, one row per CDR3 protein. The table records some 930,000 distinct CDR3 sequences, almost 30% of them present only once. The same data also went into a second study, on T cells of mothers and their children.

Input material: blood. These receptors all come from a woman aged 40 to 50 in good health.

The rearrangement links TRBV5-1 to TRBJ1-3, with a tentative D call TRBD1 (6 bases). The CDR3 has 17 amino acids. In germline, CDR1 is SGHRS, CDR2 YFSETQ. V lost 5 bases to trimming and J lost 0 bases, with 18 bases between them. The CDR3: CASSVRPTGSSGNTIYF. The CDR3 DNA is TGCGCCAGCAGTGTACGACCGACAGGAAGCTCTGGAAACACCATATATTTT.

The V and J genes are TRBV20-1 and TRBJ2-4; D remains unclear. This CDR3 region has 12 residues. V gave up 2 bases and J gave up 5 bases, with 7 bases separating them. The germline V gene has CDR1 DFQATT and CDR2 SNEGSKA (reference sequence). CDR3 region: CSARSTENIQYF. CDR3 nucleotides: TGCAGTGCTAGATCCACCGAAAACATTCAGTACTTC.

This clonotype has a handful of counts. V and J are TRBV4-2 and TRBJ2-3; 12 nucleotides align to TRBD2. The CDR3 spans 17 residues. Germline values: CDR1 LGHNA, CDR2 YNFKEQ. With 0 bases clipped from V and 4 bases from J, the junction kept 5 bases outside the gene matches. CDR3 region: CASSQDNLAGGADTQYF. Here the CDR3 DNA reads TGTGCCAGCAGCCAAGATAACCTAGCGGGGGGGGCAGATACGCAGTATTTT.

The chain joins TRBV25-1 to TRBJ2-4; 8 nucleotides agree with TRBD1. The CDR3 is 16 residues long. Trimming removed 5 bases from V and 13 bases from J; junction bases left unmatched: 19. In germline, CDR1 is MGHDK, CDR2 SYGVNS. DNA for the CDR3: TGTGCCAGCAGTTACCAGACAGGGGACCCTTACAATGAGCAGTACTTC. Translated: CASSYQTGDPYNEQYF.

This clonotype was counted only a few times. A much larger clone differs from this one at a single base, so this may be a read error. The chain couples TRBV5-1 to TRBJ2-5, with D perhaps matching TRBD1 (5 bases). The CDR3 has 15 residues. Germline V gives CDR1 SGHRS, CDR2 YFSETQ. V was trimmed by 0 bases and J by 13 bases, leaving 22 bases between them. The CDR3 nucleotides are TGCGCCAGCAGCTTGGGGGCCAGGCAGGGAAGCGAGCGGTACTTC. This translates into CASSLGARQGSERYF.

This chain joins TRBV7-8 and TRBJ1-1; D is ambiguous. Germline V gene lookup returns CDR1 SGHVS and CDR2 FQNEAQ. The germline V and J ends were trimmed by 3 bases and 0 bases, with 8 bases remaining between them. The CDR3 is made up of 14 amino acids. CDR3 in DNA: TGTGCCAGCAGCTTTAGACGGGTGAACACTGAAGCTTTCTTT. Protein: CASSFRRVNTEAFF.

This clonotype occurred once. This chain joins TRBV27 and TRBJ2-5; TRBD2 matches at 9 bases. The J call may be in error: the DNA end matches TRBJ2-1 better. CDR3 length equals 16 residues. From germline, CDR1 is MNHEY and CDR2 SMNVEV (reference sequence). CDR3 sequence reads: CASSTRAGGPQETQFF. The CDR3 DNA reads as TGTGCCAGCTCTACTAGGGCGGGGGGGCCTCAAGAGACCCAGTTCTTC.

This clonotype was recorded at least ten times. The rearrangement uses TRBV6-5 and TRBJ2-7; tentatively, D is TRBD1 (6 bases). This CDR3 has 14 amino acids. The V gene's germline CDR1 is MNHEY and CDR2 SVGAGI. Trimming removed 5 bases from V and 1 base from J, with 12 bases in between. CDR3 in amino acids: CASSRTATSYEQYF. CDR3 DNA: TGTGCCAGCAGTCGGACAGCCACGTCCTACGAGCAGTACTTC.

The chain links TRBV7-9 to TRBJ1-2, with TRBD1 matching over 8 bases. V was pared by 1 base and J by 6 bases, with 4 bases of the junction left unmatched. The CDR3 has 14 amino acids. Germline V gene lookup returns CDR1 SEHNR and CDR2 FQNEAQ (reference sequence). The DNA for the CDR3 is TGTGCCAGCAGCTTAGACAGGGGGAGGCATGGCTACACCTTC. It is translated as CASSLDRGRHGYTF.

A few counts support this clonotype. The junction shows a germline mismatch at one end, possibly a read error. The chain recombines TRBV6-5 with TRBJ2-6; D possibly corresponds to TRBD2 (6 bases). The CDR3 is made up of 21 amino acids. The germline V gene encodes CDR1 MNHEY and CDR2 SVGAGI. The CDR3 sequence is CASGYTGARQGGSSGANVLTF. The CDR3 DNA is TGTGCCAGCGGTTACACCGGGGCTCGGCAGGGAGGTTCCTCTGGGGCCAACGTCCTGACTTTC.

This sequence joins TRBV29-1 and TRBJ2-5; 10 bases map to TRBD1. The CDR3 covers 13 residues. The germline gives CDR1 SQVTM, CDR2 ANQGSEA. J was trimmed by 11 bases and V by 8 bases; bases with no gene match: 14. The CDR3 DNA reads as TGCAGCACCGGACAGGGGGGATACAATGAGCAGTACTTC. Translating gives CSTGQGGYNEQYF.

This chain joins TRBV4-2 and TRBJ2-1, with D possibly TRBD1 on 5 matching bases. Per the germline V gene, CDR1 is LGHNA and CDR2 is YNFKEQ. The CDR3 consists of 15 residues. Deletions cut 4 bases from V and 4 bases from J, with 14 bases between. CDR3 bases: TGTGCCAGCAGCCCTAACCCGACAGATTACAATGAGCAGTTCTTC. Translated, it gives CASSPNPTDYNEQFF.

This clonotype showed up many times. The J gene is TRBJ2-5, the V gene TRBV12-3 or TRBV12-4; no firm D call. This CDR3 has 15 amino acids. V dropped 7 bases and J dropped 2 bases, with 17 bases sitting between them. Here the CDR3 DNA reads TGTGCCAGCATCTTCCCCAGTCTCGATCAAGAGACCCAGTACTTC. It specifies CASIFPSLDQETQYF.

This clonotype was seen more than once but under ten times. The chain employs TRBV29-1 and TRBJ2-3; 11 nucleotides line up with TRBD2. The CDR3 length is 15 residues. CDR1 is SQVTM and CDR2 is ANQGSEA in the germline V gene. The V gene end was trimmed by 7 bases and the J gene end by 1 base; junction bases not matched to a gene: 7. CDR3 amino acids: CSATLGLAGTDTQYF. DNA for the CDR3: TGCAGCGCCACTCTGGGACTAGCGGGCACAGATACGCAGTATTTT.

This clonotype was counted many times. The CDR3, as DNA: TGTGCCAGCAGTGACACCGGGACTAGCACAGATACGCAGTATTTT. The encoded protein is CASSDTGTSTDTQYF. V is TRBV6-4 and J is TRBJ2-3, with a tentative D call TRBD2 (6 bases). The CDR3 sequence is 15 residues long. The V and J ends lost 2 bases and 0 bases respectively, with 9 bases between them. Germline assignment: CDR1 MRHNA and CDR2 SNTAGT.

Details on this clonotype: Since a much larger clone is just one base distant, this may be a read error. This sequence joins TRBV6-5 and TRBJ2-7; no clear D gene. The CDR3 spans 11 residues. Germline V gene sequence: CDR1 MNHEY, CDR2 SVGAGI. CDR3 bases: TGTACCAGCACCGATACCTACGAGCAGTACTTC. This codes for CTSTDTYEQYF.

The CDR3 loop reads CASSSLRGKLWSYEQYF. CDR3 sequence (DNA): TGTGCCAGCAGCTCCCTTCGCGGGAAACTATGGTCCTACGAGCAGTACTTC. The chain uses TRBV7-9 and TRBJ2-7; TRBD2 might be the D (6 bases). The germline V gene encodes CDR1 SEHNR and CDR2 FQNEAQ (reference sequence). CDR3 length: 17 residues. The V end was cut by 4 bases, the J end by 1 base, with 20 bases between.

The J gene is TRBJ1-2, the V gene TRBV7-3; D ambiguous. The ends were cut back, 7 bases at V and 7 bases at J, with 10 bases in the middle. CDR1 is SGHTA and CDR2 is FQGTGA in the germline V gene. The CDR3 loop spans 11 amino acids. The CDR3 sequence: CASNAKGGYTF. CDR3 nucleotide sequence: TGTGCCAGCAACGCCAAAGGTGGCTACACCTTC.

The chain is built from TRBV28 and TRBJ1-2, with D unresolved. Trimming cost V 10 bases and J 4 bases, with 22 bases left between them. The CDR3 loop spans 15 amino acids. The germline V gene has CDR1 MDHEN and CDR2 SYDVKM. For the CDR3, the DNA is TGTGCCACCCTGCCGTTGACACTTAGAGTCTATGGCTACACCTTC. Protein product: CATLPLTLRVYGYTF.

The V and J genes are TRBV20-1 and TRBJ2-1, with a tentative D call TRBD1 (7 bases). The V gene lost 6 bases and the J gene lost 8 bases, with 11 bases spanning the gap. This CDR3 is built from 11 residues. Germline V gene data show CDR1 as DFQATT and CDR2 as SNEGSKA (reference sequence). The CDR3 spells CSATRGDEQFF. CDR3 DNA sequence: TGCAGTGCCACCAGGGGGGATGAGCAGTTCTTC.

This clonotype has only a few counts. CDR3 bases: TGTGCCAGCAGCCAGGGCAACCAGGAAAAACTGTTTTTT. It encodes CASSQGNQEKLFF. The V and J genes are TRBV7-9 and TRBJ1-4; D is perhaps TRBD1 (5 bases). The ends were cut back, 5 bases at V and 8 bases at J, with 12 bases in the middle. Germline V gene lookup returns CDR1 SEHNR and CDR2 FQNEAQ (reference sequence). This CDR3 comprises 13 residues.

V and J are TRBV5-1 and TRBJ2-7, with TRBD2 matching 13 bases. This CDR3 contains 16 residues. Losses at the gene ends were 2 bases for V and 1 base for J; bases not matched to a gene: 3. From germline, CDR1 is SGHRS and CDR2 YFSETQ. The CDR3 region is CASSFGLAGVSYEQYF. The DNA for the CDR3 is TGCGCCAGCAGCTTCGGACTAGCGGGGGTATCCTACGAGCAGTACTTC.

This clonotype was detected only a few times. The V call is TRBV6-5, the J call TRBJ1-4; the D is unclear. Trimming left V 6 bases short and J 2 bases short, with 13 bases between. Germline V lookup: CDR1 MNHEY, CDR2 SVGAGI. The CDR3 length is 15 residues. CDR3 coding DNA: TGTGCCAGCAGGGAGGACTTGACCACTAATGAAAAACTGTTTTTT. Amino acids: CASREDLTTNEKLFF.

The chain combines TRBV3-1 with TRBJ1-5; a possible D gene is TRBD1 (6 bases). Germline CDR1 LGHDT, CDR2 YNNKEL (reference sequence). Trimming left V 0 bases short and J 0 bases short, with 15 bases between. The CDR3 totals 18 residues. The chain's CDR3 is CASSQDIGGAASNQPQHF. The CDR3, as DNA: TGTGCCAGCAGCCAAGATATAGGGGGTGCAGCTAGCAATCAGCCCCAGCATTTT.